This T cell receptor (beta chain) was recorded in a study of blood T cell repertoires in COVID-19. Turning to the study itself: T cells, B-cell-depleted T cells, or PBMCs supplied cDNA or gDNA.

The protocol was immunoSEQ multiplex PCR, while the TCRdb copy is restricted to in-frame clones and leaves out a portion. The sample consists of around 250,000 clones, around 87% of them appearing once. The V and J ends lost 5 bases and 4 bases, in that order; junction bases with no gene match: 8. The germline CDR1 and CDR2 sequences are SGHTA and FQGTGA. The CDR3 spans 15 residues. The sequence was collected from a woman aged 50 to 65 who had recovered from COVID-19. The chain combines TRBV7-3 with TRBJ2-1, with 7 bases lining up with TRBD1. The source material was PBMCs or T cells enriched from blood (not recorded which). This CDR3 is CASSPTGLSYNEQFF. For the CDR3, the DNA is TGTGCCAGCAGCCCGACAGGGTTAAGTTACAATGAGCAGTTCTTC.